Sequencing of this T cell receptor beta chain was carried out in a study of T cell responses to AZD1222 COVID-19 vaccine. Study-wide findings and caveats: White British ancestry dominated among donors, who included more females, and clonal diversity was possibly underestimated. With dominance at 160-218 and 743-854, vaccine-associated CD4 TCRs spanned spike. A rise in Spike-specific TCR breadth and depth followed two AZD1222 doses.

The table lists this clone with a few counts. Its antigen is unidentified. The V gene lost 0 bases and the J gene lost 1 base, with 3 bases spanning the gap. The V gene's germline CDR1 is MNHEY and CDR2 SVGAGI. There are 14 residues in the CDR3. The repertoire was sequenced with immunoSEQ multiplex PCR; TCRdb's copy has only in-frame clones and lacks some. Among 65,000 to 95,000 clones listed, 92% were seen once. The chain couples TRBV6-5 to TRBJ2-2; D unclear. Sequencing was performed on peripheral blood, taken on day 0 of MenACWY control vaccination. This sequence originates from an adult in good health. The CDR3: CASSYSLNTGELFF. The CDR3 DNA reads TGTGCCAGCAGTTACTCATTGAACACCGGGGAGCTGTTTTTT.